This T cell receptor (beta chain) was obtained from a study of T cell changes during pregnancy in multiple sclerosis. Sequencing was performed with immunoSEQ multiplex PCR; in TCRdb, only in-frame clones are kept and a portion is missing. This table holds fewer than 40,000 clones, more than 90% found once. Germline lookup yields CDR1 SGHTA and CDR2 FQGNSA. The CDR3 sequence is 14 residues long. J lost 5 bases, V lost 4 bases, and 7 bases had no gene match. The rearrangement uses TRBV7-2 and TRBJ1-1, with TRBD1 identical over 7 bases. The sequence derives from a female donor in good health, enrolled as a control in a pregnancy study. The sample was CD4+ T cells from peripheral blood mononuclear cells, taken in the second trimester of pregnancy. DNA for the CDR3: TGTGCCAGCAGCTCACAGGGGCGTCGGACTGAAGCTTTCTTT. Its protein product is CASSSQGRRTEAFF.